Shown below are 2 T cell receptor beta chains from a single sample sequenced in a study of shared clonotypes between healthy human individuals. TCRdb keeps only in-frame clones here, not all; method: immunoSEQ multiplex PCR. The sample lists 900,000 to 1,200,000 clones, around 78% occurring once. Sequencing was performed on memory CD4+ T cells from PBMCs. The subset is: CD45RA-negative fraction. The receptors here all came from a man aged 18 to 30 in good health. Some clones in this sample may be carry-over from other donors' samples.

The V and J genes are TRBV28 and TRBJ1-1; D is ambiguous. Germline V gives CDR1 MDHEN, CDR2 SYDVKM. The CDR3 contains 15 residues. The ends were cut back, 3 bases at V and 0 bases at J, with 11 bases in the middle. CDR3 in amino acids: CASSLPGVMNTEAFF. The CDR3, as DNA: TGTGCCAGCAGTTTGCCCGGGGTGATGAACACTGAAGCTTTCTTT.

This clone showed up just a few times. The identical CDR3 is also encoded by other nucleotide sequences in the sample. The chain employs TRBV11-2 and TRBJ1-1, with no clear D. Trimming pared 2 bases from V and 1 base from J, leaving 5 bases between. This CDR3 region has 13 residues. Germline lookup yields CDR1 SGHAT and CDR2 FQNNGV. CDR3 sequence: CASSLLGNTEAFF. For the CDR3, the DNA is TGTGCCAGCAGCTTATTGGGGAACACTGAAGCTTTCTTT.